These 3 T cell receptor beta chains were sequenced from one sample in a study of blood T cell repertoires in COVID-19. Using immunoSEQ multiplex PCR, the repertoire was profiled, and TCRdb retains in-frame clones only, with some absent. The sample contains roughly 270,000 clones, 85% of which appear only once. The sequenced material came from PBMCs or T cells enriched from blood (not recorded which). These receptors all come from a woman in her forties or fifties who had recovered from COVID-19.

CDR3 nucleotides: TGTGCCAGCACCACTCTCGGACAGGGGGGGGAGACCCAGTACTTC. This gives the protein CASTTLGQGGETQYF. V usage is TRBV28 and J usage is TRBJ2-5; 10 nucleotides agree with TRBD1. J gave up 5 bases and V 7 bases, and 10 bases lay outside the gene matches. The CDR3 sequence is 15 residues long. CDR1 is MDHEN and CDR2 is SYDVKM in the germline V gene. The whole variable domain, filled in from reference TRBV28 and TRBJ2-5, reads DVKVTQSSRYLVKRTGEKVFLECVQDMDHENMFWYRQDPGLGLRLIYFSYDVKMKEKGDIPEGYSVSREKKERFSLILESASTNQTSMYLCASTTLGQGGETQYFGPGTRLLVL.

For this clone: Other DNA sequences in this specimen translate into the identical CDR3. The chain is built from TRBV5-6 and TRBJ1-3, with no clear D. CDR1 is SGHDT, CDR2 YYEEEE, per germline. This CDR3 is built from 14 residues. V lost 0 bases and J lost 1, with 5 bases in between. For the CDR3, the DNA is TGTGCCAGCAGCTTGGACTTGTCTGGAAACACCATATATTTT. Translated, it gives CASSLDLSGNTIYF.

The rearrangement links TRBV6-2 or TRBV6-3 to TRBJ1-5, with D maybe TRBD1 (5 bases). The CDR3 is made up of 15 amino acids. Germline CDR1 reads MNHEY; CDR2 reads SVGEGT. V was shortened by 6 bases and J by 4 bases, with 16 bases between the two germline ends. The CDR3 here is CASSVLGQTNQPQHF. DNA of the CDR3: TGTGCCAGCAGCGTATTGGGGCAGACAAATCAGCCCCAGCATTTT.